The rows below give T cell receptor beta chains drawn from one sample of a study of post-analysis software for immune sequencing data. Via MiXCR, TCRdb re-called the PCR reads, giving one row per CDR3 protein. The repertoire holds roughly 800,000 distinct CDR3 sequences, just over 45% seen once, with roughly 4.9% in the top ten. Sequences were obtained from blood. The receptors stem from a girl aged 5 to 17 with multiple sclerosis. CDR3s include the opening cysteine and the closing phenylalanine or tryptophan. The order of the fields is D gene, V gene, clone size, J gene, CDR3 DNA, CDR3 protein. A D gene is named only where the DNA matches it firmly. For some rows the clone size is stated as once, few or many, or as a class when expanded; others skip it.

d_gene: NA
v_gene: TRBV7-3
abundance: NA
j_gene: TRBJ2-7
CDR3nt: TGTGCCAGCAGCCTCACCGGGACTCTAGGGGAGCAGTACTTC
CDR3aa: CASSLTGTLGEQYF

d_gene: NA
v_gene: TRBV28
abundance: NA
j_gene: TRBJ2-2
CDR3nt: TGTGCCAGCAGTTCTTATCTCCAGGGTCGTACCGGGGAGCTGTTTTTT
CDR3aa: CASSSYLQGRTGELFF

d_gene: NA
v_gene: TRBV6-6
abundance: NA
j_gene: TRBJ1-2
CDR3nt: TGTGCCAGCACCGAGGCGCAGGACCTTTATGGCTACACCTTC
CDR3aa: CASTEAQDLYGYTF

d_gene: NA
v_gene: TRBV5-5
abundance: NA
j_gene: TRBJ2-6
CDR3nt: TGTGCCAGCAGCTTACCCGACTCTGGGGCCAACGTCCTGACTTTC
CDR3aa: CASSLPDSGANVLTF

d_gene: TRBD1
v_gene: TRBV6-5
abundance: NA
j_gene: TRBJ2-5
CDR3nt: TGTGCCAGCAGTCATCCGGGACAGGGGGGAGAGACCCAGTACTTC
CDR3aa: CASSHPGQGGETQYF

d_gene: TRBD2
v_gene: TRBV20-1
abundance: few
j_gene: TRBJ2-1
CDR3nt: TGCAGTGCTTCACTAGCGGGAGTGGGAGTGGGCTCCTACAATGAGCAGTTCTTC
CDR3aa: CSASLAGVGVGSYNEQFF

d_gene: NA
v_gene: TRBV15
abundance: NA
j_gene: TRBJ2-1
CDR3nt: TGTGCCACCAGCACCCAGGACCCTAATGAGCAGTTCTTC
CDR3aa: CATSTQDPNEQFF

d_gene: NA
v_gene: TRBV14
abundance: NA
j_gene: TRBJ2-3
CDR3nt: TGTGCCAGCAGCTCAGGCCTGCGGGTCGGGCACGACACAGATACGCAGTATTTT
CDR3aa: CASSSGLRVGHDTDTQYF

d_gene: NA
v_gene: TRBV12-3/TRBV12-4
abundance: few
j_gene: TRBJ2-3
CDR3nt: TGTGCCAGCAGTTTTCCGGACAGTAGGGCAGATAGCACAGATACGCAGTATTTT
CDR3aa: CASSFPDSRADSTDTQYF

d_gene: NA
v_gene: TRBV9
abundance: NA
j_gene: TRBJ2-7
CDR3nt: TGTGCCAGCAGCCCCGCCGGAGGTGCCTACGAGCAGTACTTC
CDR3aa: CASSPAGGAYEQYF

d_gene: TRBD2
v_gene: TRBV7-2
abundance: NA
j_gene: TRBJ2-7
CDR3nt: TGTGCCAGCAGGGCAGGGACTACCTACGAGCAGTACTTC
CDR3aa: CASRAGTTYEQYF

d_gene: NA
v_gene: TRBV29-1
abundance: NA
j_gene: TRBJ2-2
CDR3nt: TGCAGCGCGGAGGGATCCGGGGAGCTGTTTTTT
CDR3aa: CSAEGSGELFF

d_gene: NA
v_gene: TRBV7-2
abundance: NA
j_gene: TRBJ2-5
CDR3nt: TGTGCCAGCAGCTTTAGGGTCCCAGAGACCCAGTACTTC
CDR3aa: CASSFRVPETQYF

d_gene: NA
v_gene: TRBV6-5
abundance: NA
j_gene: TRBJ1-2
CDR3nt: TGTGCCAGCAGTTACTCCGGGGTTGACTACACCTTC
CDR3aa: CASSYSGVDYTF

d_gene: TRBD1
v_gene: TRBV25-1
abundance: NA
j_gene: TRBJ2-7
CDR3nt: TGTGCCAGCAGTGAACGACAGGGGCCCACCTACGAGCAGTACTTC
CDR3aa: CASSERQGPTYEQYF

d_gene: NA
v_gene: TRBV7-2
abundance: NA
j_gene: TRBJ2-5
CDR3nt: TGTGCCAGCAGCTTAGTCCCGGCGGGGACCCAGTACTTC
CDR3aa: CASSLVPAGTQYF